This record covers a single T cell receptor beta chain. The antigen remains unidentified. The data are from a study of early T cells in non-severe SARS-CoV-2 infection. About the study: Chains were unpaired, as sequencing was done on bulk RNA from unsorted whole blood. Points from the study as a whole: Lookups in VDJdb leaned toward anti-spike CD8 responses and missed private and CD4 specificities.

This CDR3 comprises 16 residues. Trimming removed 6 bases at V and 1 base at J, with 17 bases between. Germline CDR1 MDHEN, CDR2 SYDVKM. TCRdb processed the 5' RACE reads anew with MiXCR; each CDR3 protein has one entry. This table holds more than 65,000 distinct CDR3 sequences, 9.5% to 15% found once. The receptor was isolated from an adult who was a healthcare worker with PCR-confirmed SARS-CoV-2 infection or an uninfected control (not recorded which). The sequenced sample consisted of whole blood. The chain couples TRBV28 to TRBJ2-3; possibly TRBD1 for D (6 bases). CDR3 in amino acids: CASSESGAGRTDTQYF. In DNA, the CDR3 is TGTGCCAGCAGCGAATCAGGGGCGGGCCGCACAGATACGCAGTATTTT.